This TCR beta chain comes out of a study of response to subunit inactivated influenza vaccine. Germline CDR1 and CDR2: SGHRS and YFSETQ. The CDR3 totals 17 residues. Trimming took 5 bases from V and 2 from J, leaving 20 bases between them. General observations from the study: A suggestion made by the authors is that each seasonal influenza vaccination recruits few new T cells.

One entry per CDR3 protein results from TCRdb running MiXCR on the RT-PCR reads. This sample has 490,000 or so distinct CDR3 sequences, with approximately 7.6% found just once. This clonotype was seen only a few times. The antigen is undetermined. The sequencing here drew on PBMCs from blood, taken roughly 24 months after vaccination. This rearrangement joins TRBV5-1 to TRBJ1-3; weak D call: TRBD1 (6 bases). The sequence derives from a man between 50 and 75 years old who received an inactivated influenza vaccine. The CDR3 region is CASRPMGARSPGNTIYF. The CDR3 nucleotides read TGCGCCAGCAGGCCGATGGGGGCCCGATCCCCTGGAAACACCATATATTTT.